One and the same sample provided the 22 T cell receptor beta chains below, sequenced in a study of blood T cell repertoires in COVID-19. Clones were read by immunoSEQ multiplex PCR, and TCRdb kept only the in-frame ones, dropping some. The sample consists of under 20,000 clones, roughly 82% of them appearing once. Sequenced input: peripheral blood. The source of these receptors is a man between 70 and 80 years old with COVID-19, enrolled during active disease.

This sequence joins TRBV3-1 (or the pseudogene TRBV3-2) and TRBJ2-1; 11 positions match TRBD2. V gave up 4 bases and J gave up 1 base; unmatched junction bases: 6. From germline, CDR1 is LGHDT and CDR2 YNNKEL (reference sequence). CDR3 length: 17 residues. CDR3 sequence: CASSRDTSGRSYNEQFF. In DNA, the CDR3 is TGTGCCAGCAGCCGGGACACTAGCGGGAGATCCTACAATGAGCAGTTCTTC.

The CDR3 DNA follows: TGTGCCAGTAGTATCACTAGCGGGATTGATACGCAGTATTTT. As protein: CASSITSGIDTQYF. The chain recombines TRBV19 with TRBJ2-3; 10 bases match TRBD2. The CDR3 has 14 residues. V gave up 3 bases and J gave up 6 bases; unmatched junction bases: 3. Germline assignment: CDR1 LNHDA and CDR2 SQIVND (reference sequence).

The rearrangement links TRBV30 to TRBJ1-2, with TRBD1 matching over 8 bases. The germline gives CDR1 GTSNPN, CDR2 SVGIG (reference sequence). This CDR3 region has 15 residues. Trimming cost V 0 bases and J 3 bases; bases outside gene matches: 6. The CDR3 is CAWSVPGGAHYGYTF. The DNA for the CDR3 is TGTGCCTGGAGTGTACCAGGGGGCGCCCACTATGGCTACACCTTC. Looking up the rest from reference TRBV30 and TRBJ1-2 gives the full variable domain: SQTIHQWPATLVQPVGSPLSLECTVEGTSNPNLYWYRQAAGRGLQLLFYSVGIGQISSEVPQNLSASRPQDRQFILSSKKLLLSDSGFYLCAWSVPGGAHYGYTFGSGTRLTVV.

This chain links TRBV18 with TRBJ2-7, with TRBD2 matching over 8 bases. The CDR3 is 14 amino acids. V trimming: 0 bases; J trimming: 4 bases; junction bases outside the gene matches: 2. Germline V CDR1 and CDR2: KGHSH, LQKENI. CDR3 sequence: CASSPPGTSYEQYF. Here the CDR3 DNA reads TGTGCCAGCTCACCACCCGGGACTAGTTACGAGCAGTACTTC.

The chain carries TRBV19 and TRBJ2-1; no clear D. Deletions cut 7 bases from V and 1 base from J, with 11 bases between. Germline-derived CDR1 and CDR2 are LNHDA and SQIVND (reference sequence). The CDR3 sequence is 14 residues long. CDR3 in amino acids: CASTTRGSYNEQFF. The CDR3 DNA is TGTGCCAGTACTACAAGAGGTTCCTACAATGAGCAGTTCTTC.

This chain connects TRBV4-1 to TRBJ2-3; TRBD1 matches at 9 bases. J was trimmed by 5 bases and V by 3 bases; bases with no gene match: 6. The length of the CDR3 is 15 residues. Germline CDR1 is MGHRA and CDR2 is YSYEKL. The CDR3 bases are TGCGCCAGCAGCCACAGGACAGGGGTGGAAGATACGCAGTATTTT. It codes for CASSHRTGVEDTQYF.

This clone was seen more than once but under ten times. The V and J genes are TRBV29-1 and TRBJ2-1; 13 bases match TRBD2. The CDR3 spans 14 residues. CDR1 is SQVTM and CDR2 is ANQGSEA in the germline V gene. Losses at the gene ends were 7 bases for V and 4 bases for J; bases not matched to a gene: 4. The CDR3 sequence: CSGGLAGNYNEQFF. The CDR3, as DNA: TGCAGCGGGGGACTAGCGGGGAATTACAATGAGCAGTTCTTC.

This clone was found once. The chain recombines TRBV5-8 with TRBJ2-1; 8 bases are a match to TRBD1. With 4 bases clipped from V and 4 bases from J, the junction kept 13 bases outside the gene matches. This CDR3 spans 17 amino acids. Per germline, CDR1 SGHTS and CDR2 YDEGEE. The CDR3 coding sequence is TGTGCCAGCAGCCCTCGACAGGGGACCGTAATATACAATGAGCAGTTCTTC. It is translated as CASSPRQGTVIYNEQFF.

In this sample, this clone turned up a few times. CDR3 in DNA: TGTGCCAGTAGTATAAGGGACAGGGGACAGTTAAATCAGCCCCAGCATTTT. Translation: CASSIRDRGQLNQPQHF. The chain is built from TRBV19 and TRBJ1-5; 10 bases fit TRBD1. V lost 2 bases and J lost 4; bases outside the gene matches: 8. Germline CDR1 and CDR2: LNHDA and SQIVND (reference sequence). This CDR3 has 17 residues.

This clone was detected a few times. V is TRBV5-6 and J is TRBJ1-3, with D possibly TRBD1 on 6 matching bases. Germline loops: CDR1 SGHDT, CDR2 YYEEEE. V gave up 0 bases and J gave up 2 bases, with 12 bases separating them. CDR3 length: 16 amino acids. CDR3 in amino acids: CASSLGTVNAGNTIYF. CDR3 bases: TGTGCCAGCAGCTTGGGGACAGTCAACGCTGGAAACACCATATATTTT.

The chain recombines TRBV9 with TRBJ2-4; a weak D match, TRBD1 (7 bases). This CDR3 is 16 amino acids long. V was shortened by 0 bases and J by 8 bases, with 18 bases between the two germline ends. Germline loops: CDR1 SGDLS, CDR2 YYNGEE. The CDR3 reads CASSVGEGAGSHIQYF. The CDR3 DNA sequence: TGTGCCAGCAGCGTAGGCGAGGGGGCCGGGAGCCACATTCAGTACTTC.

The chain links TRBV10-3 to TRBJ2-7, with a possible D match to TRBD2 (5 bases). Germline CDR1 reads ENHRY; CDR2 reads SYGVKD. The V gene lost 4 bases and the J gene lost 4 bases, with 5 bases spanning the gap. The CDR3 contains 11 residues. CDR3 sequence: CAISAGYEQYF. Here the CDR3 DNA reads TGTGCCATCAGTGCGGGGTACGAGCAGTACTTC.

CDR3 in DNA: TGCGCCAGCAGCTCCGAGCGCTCTGGAAACACCATATATTTT. This translates into CASSSERSGNTIYF. The rearrangement uses TRBV5-1 and TRBJ1-3; no definite D call. The germline V gene encodes CDR1 SGHRS and CDR2 YFSETQ. Trimming stripped 3 bases from V and 0 bases from J, with 7 bases between. The length of the CDR3 is 14 residues. The whole variable domain, remainder taken from reference TRBV5-1 and TRBJ1-3, is KAGVTQTPRYLIKTRGQQVTLSCSPISGHRSVSWYQQTPGQGLQFLFEYFSETQRNKGNFPGRFSGRQFSNSRSEMNVSTLELGDSALYLCASSSERSGNTIYFGEGSWLTVV.

The chain links TRBV7-2 to TRBJ1-5; a possible D gene is TRBD1 (5 bases). CDR3 length: 15 residues. Germline V gives CDR1 SGHTA, CDR2 FQGNSA. Trimming took 1 base from V and 7 from J, leaving 14 bases between them. CDR3 sequence (DNA): TGTGCCAGCAGCTTAGTGGGGGGGACGGAGCAGCCCCAGCATTTT. Translated: CASSLVGGTEQPQHF.

The genes are TRBV7-9 and TRBJ1-1, with unresolved D. Between the trimmed V and J ends, which lost 4 bases and 6 bases, there was a span of 9 bases. The CDR3 totals 12 residues. The germline gives CDR1 SEHNR, CDR2 FQNEAQ (reference sequence). CDR3 region: CASSWIEAEAFF. In DNA, the CDR3 is TGTGCCAGCAGCTGGATAGAGGCTGAAGCTTTCTTT.

This clone has a handful of counts. The rearrangement joins TRBV29-1 to TRBJ2-7, with 12 bases fitting TRBD2. This CDR3 has 13 residues. V was pared by 6 bases and J by 4 bases, with 4 bases of the junction left unmatched. CDR1 is SQVTM and CDR2 is ANQGSEA in the germline V gene. The DNA for the CDR3 is TGCAGCGTGACTAGCGGGAGTGCGTACGAGCAGTACTTC. It translates to CSVTSGSAYEQYF.

This chain joins TRBV11-2 and TRBJ2-3, with 8 bases identical to TRBD2. J was trimmed by 6 bases and V by 1 base; bases with no gene match: 9. This CDR3 region has 16 residues. CDR1 SGHAT and CDR2 FQNNGV come from the germline V gene. For the CDR3, the DNA is TGTGCCAGCAGCTTAGTGTGGCGGGGGGCGGGGGATACGCAGTATTTT. Translation: CASSLVWRGAGDTQYF.

This clone has just a few counts. V usage is TRBV7-2 and J usage is TRBJ1-5, with D maybe TRBD1 (5 bases). Per germline, CDR1 SGHTA and CDR2 FQGNSA. The CDR3 sequence is 16 residues long. With 2 bases removed from V and 1 base from J, the gap between germline ends came to 12 bases. CDR3 sequence: CASSLLGGKSNQPQHF. The DNA of the CDR3 is TGTGCCAGCAGCTTATTGGGGGGAAAGAGCAATCAGCCCCAGCATTTT.

This clone was counted between two and nine times. V is TRBV10-3 and J is TRBJ1-3; 10 nucleotides match TRBD1. Germline assignment: CDR1 ENHRY and CDR2 SYGVKD. The CDR3 spans 15 residues. Losses at the gene ends were 5 bases for V and 3 bases for J; bases not matched to a gene: 4. CDR3 in amino acids: CAISRDRGFGNTIYF. In nucleotides, the CDR3 is TGTGCCATCAGTCGGGACAGGGGTTTTGGAAACACCATATATTTT.

This clone has just a few counts. The genes are TRBV24-1 and TRBJ1-5; D remains ambiguous. Germline V gives CDR1 KGHDR, CDR2 SFDVKD. Trimming removed 3 bases at V and 4 bases at J, with 12 bases between. The CDR3 extends over 15 amino acids. CDR3 region: CATSDGLKSNQPQHF. In DNA, the CDR3 is TGTGCCACCAGTGATGGGCTTAAGTCTAATCAGCCCCAGCATTTT.

The CDR3 region is CASRLGADTGELFF. The DNA for the CDR3 is TGTGCTAGTAGGTTAGGGGCAGACACCGGGGAGCTGTTTTTT. This chain uses TRBV12-5 with TRBJ2-2; TRBD1 is a possible D gene (5 bases). The CDR3 sequence is 14 residues long. Germline V gives CDR1 LGHNT, CDR2 FRNRAP. V dropped 8 bases and J dropped 3 bases, with 13 bases sitting between them.

The rearrangement uses TRBV30 and TRBJ2-3; no firm D call. The CDR3 contains 15 residues. The V and J ends lost 0 bases and 0 bases respectively, with 10 bases between them. Germline lookup yields CDR1 GTSNPN and CDR2 SVGIG (reference sequence). CDR3 protein: CAWSVLTISTDTQYF. As DNA, the CDR3 is TGTGCCTGGAGTGTACTAACCATCAGCACAGATACGCAGTATTTT.